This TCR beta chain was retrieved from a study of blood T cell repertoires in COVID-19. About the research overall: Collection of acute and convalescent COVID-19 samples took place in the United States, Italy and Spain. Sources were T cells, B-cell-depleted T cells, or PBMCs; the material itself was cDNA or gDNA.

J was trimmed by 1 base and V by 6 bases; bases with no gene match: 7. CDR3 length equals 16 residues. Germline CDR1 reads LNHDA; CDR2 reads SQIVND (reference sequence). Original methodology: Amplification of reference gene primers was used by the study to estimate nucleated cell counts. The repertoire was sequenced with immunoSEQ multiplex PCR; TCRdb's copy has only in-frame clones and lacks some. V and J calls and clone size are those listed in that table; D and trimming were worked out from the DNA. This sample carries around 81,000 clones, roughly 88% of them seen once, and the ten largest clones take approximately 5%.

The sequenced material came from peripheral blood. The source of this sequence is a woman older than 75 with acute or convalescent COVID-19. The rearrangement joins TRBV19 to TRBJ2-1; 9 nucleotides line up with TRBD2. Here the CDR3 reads CASSPLLAGSYNEQFF. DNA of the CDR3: TGTGCCAGTAGCCCTCTGCTAGCGGGGTCCTACAATGAGCAGTTCTTC.